A selection of T cell receptor beta chains follows, all from one sample in a study of T cells after yellow fever vaccination. MiXCR, run by TCRdb on the 5' RACE reads, gives a single entry per CDR3 protein. Of under 700,000 distinct CDR3 sequences listed, about a sixth are singletons. The sequencing here drew on PBMCs, taken 5 days after the first yellow fever vaccination. These receptors all stem from a young man who received the YFV17D yellow fever vaccine. The CDR3 runs from the conserved cysteine through the conserved F or W. The D gene is left open where the match is weak. Clone sizes are given selectively: once, few, many, or a class where the clone is expanded.

TRBD1,few,TRBV7-9,TRBJ1-5,TGTGCCAGCAGCTCAGAGGGACAGGGGTATCCTCAGCCCCAGCATTTT,CASSSEGQGYPQPQHF
-,few,TRBV4-1,TRBJ2-2,TGCGCCAGCAGGGGGGCCCGGAACACCGGGGAGCTGTTTTTT,CASRGARNTGELFF
-,few,TRBV7-9,TRBJ1-1,TGTGCCAGCAGCTCGGGGAGGCTGGGGGCGGTTCGGTCTGAAGCTTTCTTT,CASSSGRLGAVRSEAFF
TRBD1,-,TRBV7-9,TRBJ2-1,TGTGCCAGCAGCTTCAGGGGACAGGGTATCCACAATGAGCAGTTCTTC,CASSFRGQGIHNEQFF
TRBD1,many,TRBV11-1,TRBJ2-3,TGTGCCAGCAGCTCCCGTATAATTAGGACAGGGGAGGGTACAGATACGCAGTATTTT,CASSSRIIRTGEGTDTQYF
-,few,TRBV7-3,TRBJ2-3,TGTGCCAGCAGCTTAAACGGCTGGGCAGATACGCAGTATTTT,CASSLNGWADTQYF
-,many,TRBV25-1,TRBJ1-3,TGTGCCAGCACCAGCCCTGGAAACACCATATATTTT,CASTSPGNTIYF
-,-,TRBV5-5,TRBJ1-1,TGTGCCAGCAGCCTGCCCCCCGTTATCGGACAGAACACTGAAGCTTTCTTT,CASSLPPVIGQNTEAFF
-,-,TRBV6-2/TRBV6-3,TRBJ1-5,TGTGCCAGCAACTTCCCCAATCAGCCCCAGCATTTT,CASNFPNQPQHF
-,few,TRBV24-1,TRBJ2-1,TGTGCCACCAGTGAAGGGCCCAGGGGGGGTCTGAATGAGCAGTTCTTC,CATSEGPRGGLNEQFF
TRBD1,few,TRBV12-3/TRBV12-4,TRBJ2-7,TGTGCCAGCAACAACAGGGGCTCCTACGAGCAGTACTTC,CASNNRGSYEQYF
-,-,TRBV7-2,TRBJ2-2,TGTACCAGCAGCTTAAAACCCGGGTGGGAGCTGTTTTTT,CTSSLKPGWELFF
-,few,TRBV20-1,TRBJ1-2,TGCAGTGCGCGAACAGGGCGACGGGGCTACACCTTC,CSARTGRRGYTF
TRBD1,-,TRBV7-3,TRBJ2-5,TGTGCCAGCAGCACAGGGACAGGGGGCGCGAAGACCCAGTACTTC,CASSTGTGGAKTQYF
TRBD1,few,TRBV20-1,TRBJ2-7,TGCAGTGCTGTAAGTCCGGGACAGATTTCCTACGAGCAGTACTTC,CSAVSPGQISYEQYF
-,-,TRBV29-1,TRBJ1-1,TGCAGCGCCCATCTCCTGGGTAGCACTGAAGCTTTCTTT,CSAHLLGSTEAFF
-,-,TRBV7-9,TRBJ1-3,TGTGCCAGCAGCTTAGAAGGGAATGGGGACACCATATATTTT,CASSLEGNGDTIYF
-,-,TRBV18,TRBJ2-7,TGTGCCAGCTCAACTCCGGACGGTTACGAGCAGTACTTC,CASSTPDGYEQYF
TRBD2,many,TRBV24-1,TRBJ2-3,TGTGCCACCAGTGATTTGAATTGGGGGGGTAGCACAGATACGCAGTATTTT,CATSDLNWGGSTDTQYF
TRBD1,few,TRBV20-1,TRBJ2-1,TGCAGTGCACCTAGACAGGGGCTGGTATCAAATGAGCAGTTCTTC,CSAPRQGLVSNEQFF
TRBD1,few,TRBV20-1,TRBJ1-6,TGCAGTGCTAGAACCGACAGGGAAAGTTCACCCCTCCACTTT,CSARTDRESSPLHF
TRBD1,many,TRBV7-2,TRBJ1-5,TGTGCCAGCAGCTTCAGGGGGCCTCAGCCCCAGCATTTT,CASSFRGPQPQHF
-,-,TRBV21-1,TRBJ2-1,TGTGCCAGCAGCAGAGAAAGGGGCAGGGTTCCTAGTGAGCAGTTCTTC,CASSRERGRVPSEQFF
-,-,TRBV20-1,TRBJ2-3,TGCAGTGCTACCGGGATTCGCACAGATACGCAGTATTTT,CSATGIRTDTQYF
TRBD1,-,TRBV7-2,TRBJ1-5,TGTGCCAGCAGCACGGGACAGAGGGGCAATCAGCCCCAGCATTTT,CASSTGQRGNQPQHF
TRBD2,-,TRBV7-9,TRBJ2-1,TGTGCCAGCAGCTTAGGGCTAGCGGGGGGGCTCGACAATGAGCAGTTCTTC,CASSLGLAGGLDNEQFF
TRBD2,-,TRBV5-4,TRBJ2-3,TGTGCCAGCAGCTTTTCCAGCGGGGCGTCAGATACGCAGTATTTT,CASSFSSGASDTQYF
-,few,TRBV20-1,TRBJ2-2,TGCAGTGCTAGAATAGCGGACACCGGGGAGCTGTTTTTT,CSARIADTGELFF
-,-,TRBV10-3,TRBJ2-7,TGTGCCATCTCTTTACAGGAGCCCTCCTACGAGCAGTACTTC,CAISLQEPSYEQYF
-,-,TRBV20-1,TRBJ2-1,TGCAGTGCTAGATATTCGGGTGAGCAGTTCTTC,CSARYSGEQFF
TRBD2,-,TRBV9,TRBJ2-5,TGTGCCAGCAGCGTAGGGACTAGCGGGGGCGATCTCCAAGAGACCCAGTACTTC,CASSVGTSGGDLQETQYF
-,many,TRBV6-5,TRBJ2-1,TGTGCCAGCGATTCGAACCTTCGGCTCTACAATGAGCAGTTCTTC,CASDSNLRLYNEQFF
-,few,TRBV5-1,TRBJ2-1,TGCGCCAGCAGCTTTCGATCCCAGCGGGCCCCCTACAATGAGCAGTTCTTC,CASSFRSQRAPYNEQFF
-,few,TRBV19,TRBJ2-3,TGTGCCAGTAGTATGAGGCTAGCGAAAGATACGCAGTATTTT,CASSMRLAKDTQYF
-,-,TRBV12-3/TRBV12-4,TRBJ2-2,TGTGCCAGCAGTCTCCGACAGGGAGGCGACACCGGGGAGCTGTTTTTT,CASSLRQGGDTGELFF
-,-,TRBV12-3/TRBV12-4,TRBJ2-1,TGTGCCAGCACCAAAATCCCGGGACACACTAGGACCGACAATGAGCAGTTCTTC,CASTKIPGHTRTDNEQFF
-,-,TRBV14,TRBJ2-1,TGTGCCAGCAGCCGTACAGGGTACGCCTACAATGAGCAGTTCTTC,CASSRTGYAYNEQFF
-,few,TRBV6-5,TRBJ1-5,TGTGCCAGCAGTTACGGGTGGGGTCAGCCCCAGCATTTT,CASSYGWGQPQHF
TRBD2,few,TRBV24-1,TRBJ2-5,TGTGCCACCAGTGAGTCTAGCGGGGGACCTCAAGAGACCCAGTACTTC,CATSESSGGPQETQYF
-,few,TRBV6-5,TRBJ1-4,TGTGCCAGCAGTTCCCCCGAAGGTGAAAAACTGTTTTTT,CASSSPEGEKLFF
TRBD1,-,TRBV12-3/TRBV12-4,TRBJ1-2,TGTGCCAGCAGTGAGCGGACAGGGCTTCGCCTAGGCTACACCTTC,CASSERTGLRLGYTF
TRBD2,-,TRBV7-9,TRBJ2-5,TGTGCCAGCAGCCATCTAGCGGGGGGGCAGGAGACCCAGTACTTC,CASSHLAGGQETQYF
-,-,TRBV10-3,TRBJ2-7,TGTGCCATCAGTGAGTCAGTGGAGGGGGCTAACGAGCAGTACTTC,CAISESVEGANEQYF
-,few,TRBV11-2,TRBJ1-2,TGTGCCAGCAGCTTAGGTCCTTACGACAGGTCCTATGGCTACACCTTC,CASSLGPYDRSYGYTF
-,-,TRBV4-1,TRBJ1-1,TGCGCCAGCAGCCACAGGGCGAACACTGAAGCTTTCTTT,CASSHRANTEAFF
-,many,TRBV12-3/TRBV12-4,TRBJ1-2,TGTGCCAGCAGCCTACCCGGGAGGAACTATGGCTACACCTTC,CASSLPGRNYGYTF
-,few,TRBV10-3,TRBJ2-1,TGTGCCATCAGCAGACAGGGAGGCAATGAGCAGTTCTTC,CAISRQGGNEQFF
-,-,TRBV2,TRBJ2-5,TGTGCCAGCAGTGAATACCGAGAGACCCAGTACTTC,CASSEYRETQYF
-,-,TRBV12-3/TRBV12-4,TRBJ1-5,TGTGCCAGCAGTTTGCGGGTTAATAGCAATCAGCCCCAGCATTTT,CASSLRVNSNQPQHF